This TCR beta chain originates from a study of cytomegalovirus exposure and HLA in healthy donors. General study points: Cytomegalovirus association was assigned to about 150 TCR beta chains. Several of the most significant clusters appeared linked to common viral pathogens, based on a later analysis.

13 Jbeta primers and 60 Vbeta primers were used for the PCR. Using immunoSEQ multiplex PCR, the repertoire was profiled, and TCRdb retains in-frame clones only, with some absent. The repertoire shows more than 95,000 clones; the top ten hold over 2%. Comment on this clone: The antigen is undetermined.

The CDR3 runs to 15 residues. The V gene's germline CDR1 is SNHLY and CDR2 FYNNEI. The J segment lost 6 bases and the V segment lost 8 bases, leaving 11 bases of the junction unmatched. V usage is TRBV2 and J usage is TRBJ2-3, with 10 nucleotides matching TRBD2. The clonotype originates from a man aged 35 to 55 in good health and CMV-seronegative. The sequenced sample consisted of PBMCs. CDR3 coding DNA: TGTGCCAGCCTGAGGACTAGCGGCCAAGGGGATACGCAGTATTTT. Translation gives CASLRTSGQGDTQYF.